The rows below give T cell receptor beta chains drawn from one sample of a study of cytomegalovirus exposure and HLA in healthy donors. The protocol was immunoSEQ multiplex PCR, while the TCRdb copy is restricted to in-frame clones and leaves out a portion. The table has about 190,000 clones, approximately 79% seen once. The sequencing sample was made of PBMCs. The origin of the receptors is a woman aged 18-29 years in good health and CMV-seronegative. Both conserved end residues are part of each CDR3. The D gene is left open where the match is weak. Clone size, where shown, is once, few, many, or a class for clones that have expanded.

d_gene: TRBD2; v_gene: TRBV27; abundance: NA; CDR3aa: CASLKSGSETQYF
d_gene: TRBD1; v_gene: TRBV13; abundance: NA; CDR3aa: CASSSLRDRGSVENSPLHF
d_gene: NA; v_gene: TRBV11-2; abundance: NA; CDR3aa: CASSQRGGDEKLFF
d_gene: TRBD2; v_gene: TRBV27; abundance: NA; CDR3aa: CASSLFPGGGDTQYF
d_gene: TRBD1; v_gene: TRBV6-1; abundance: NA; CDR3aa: CASSKKGQGSTEAFF
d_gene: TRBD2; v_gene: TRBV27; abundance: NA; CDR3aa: CASSLSGTSGPTDTQYF
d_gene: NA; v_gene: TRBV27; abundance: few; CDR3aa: CASSFSGWDEAFF
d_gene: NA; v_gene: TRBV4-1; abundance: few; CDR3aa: CASSQQGLFAGYTF
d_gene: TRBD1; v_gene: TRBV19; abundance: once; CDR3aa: CASSIVPGGGFVNTEAFF
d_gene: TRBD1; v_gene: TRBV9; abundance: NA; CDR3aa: CASSETGGPGEQYF
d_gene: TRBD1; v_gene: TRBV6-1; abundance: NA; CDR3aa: CASSESSGGGRSQPQHF
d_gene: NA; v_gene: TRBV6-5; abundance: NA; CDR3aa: CASSLTSGFADTQYF
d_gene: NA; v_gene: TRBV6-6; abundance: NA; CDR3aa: CASSYPPVGSNHEQYF
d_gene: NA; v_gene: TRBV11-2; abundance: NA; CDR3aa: CASTIFRGETQYF
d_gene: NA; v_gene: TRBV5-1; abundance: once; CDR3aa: CASRRSGSSYNEQFF
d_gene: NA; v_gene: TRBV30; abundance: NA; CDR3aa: CAVSRGAYGYTF
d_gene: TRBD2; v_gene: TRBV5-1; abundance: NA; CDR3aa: CASSLASGGYSDTQYF
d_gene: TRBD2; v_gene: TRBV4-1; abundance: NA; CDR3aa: CASSQGGRGGRGGEQYF
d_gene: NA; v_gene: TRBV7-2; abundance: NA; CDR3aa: CASSLVAVTNYGYTF
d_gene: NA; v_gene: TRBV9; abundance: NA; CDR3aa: CASSVGQYYEQYF
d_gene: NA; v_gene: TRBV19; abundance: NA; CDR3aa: CASSIPGDSPLHF
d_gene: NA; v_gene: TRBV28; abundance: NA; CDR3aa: CASKQGYNEQYF
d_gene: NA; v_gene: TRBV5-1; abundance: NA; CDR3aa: CASSPAGEVEQFF
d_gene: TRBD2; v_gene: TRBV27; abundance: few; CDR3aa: CASSLRGALYEQYF
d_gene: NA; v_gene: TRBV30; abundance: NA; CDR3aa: CAWSHPGVLPYEQYF
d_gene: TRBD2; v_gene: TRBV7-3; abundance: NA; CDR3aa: CASSLTSGITGELFF
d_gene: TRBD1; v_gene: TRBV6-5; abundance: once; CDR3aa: CASRGGQGRTEAFF
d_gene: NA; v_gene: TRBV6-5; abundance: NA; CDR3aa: CASSYGGQGLIRWVF
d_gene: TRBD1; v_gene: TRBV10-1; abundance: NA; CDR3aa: CASSESGTGSAEAFF
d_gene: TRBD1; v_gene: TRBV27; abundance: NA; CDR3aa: CASSLAGQQNEKLFF
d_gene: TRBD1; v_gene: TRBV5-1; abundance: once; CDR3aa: CASSRGQGSSDTQYF
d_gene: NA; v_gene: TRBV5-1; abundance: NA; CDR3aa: CASRVAEQETQYF
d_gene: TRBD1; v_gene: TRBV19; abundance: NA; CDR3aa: CASSMSRGRDYGYTF
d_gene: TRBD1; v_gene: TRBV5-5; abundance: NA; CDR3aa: CASSSGTGRNTIYF
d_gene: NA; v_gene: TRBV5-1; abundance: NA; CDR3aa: CASSLRSDGDSSTF
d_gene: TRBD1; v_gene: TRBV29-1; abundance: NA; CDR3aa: CSVVLISQGRNTEAFF
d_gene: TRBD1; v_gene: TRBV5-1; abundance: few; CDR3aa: CASSLDRGRDEQFF
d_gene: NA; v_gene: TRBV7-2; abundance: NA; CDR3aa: CASSSRQGSGYNEQFF
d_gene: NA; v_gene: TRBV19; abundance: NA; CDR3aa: CASSPAPSGKNIQYF
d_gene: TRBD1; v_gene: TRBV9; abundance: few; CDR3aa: CASSVAEGAGEKLFF
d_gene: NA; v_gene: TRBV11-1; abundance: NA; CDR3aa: CASSFGNRDTDYEQYF